What follows are 30 T cell receptor beta chains derived from one specimen sequenced in a study of blood T cell repertoires in COVID-19. Data came from immunoSEQ multiplex PCR; TCRdb stores just in-frame clones and leaves some out. The data show fewer than 200,000 clones, approximately 86% seen once. Sequencing was performed on PBMCs or T cells enriched from blood (not recorded which). The receptors shown here come from a woman between 55 and 75 years old with acute COVID-19.

The J gene is TRBJ1-2, the V gene TRBV6-2 or TRBV6-3; D gene uncertain. CDR3 length: 13 residues. Germline CDR1 is MNHEY and CDR2 is SVGEGT. Trimming took 2 bases from V and 2 from J, leaving 6 bases between them. The CDR3 region has the DNA TGTGCCAGCAGTTACGTTGGCAACTATGGCTACACCTTC. Translation: CASSYVGNYGYTF.

The chain is built from TRBV2 and TRBJ1-4; D not certain. In germline, CDR1 is SNHLY, CDR2 FYNNEI. The ends were cut back, 5 bases at V and 0 bases at J, with 7 bases in the middle. The CDR3 totals 14 residues. Here the CDR3 reads CASSRFATNEKLFF. The CDR3 DNA follows: TGTGCCAGCAGTCGGTTTGCAACTAATGAAAAACTGTTTTTT.

V gene TRBV11-2 combines with J gene TRBJ2-4; 14 nucleotides line up with TRBD2. V trimming: 3 bases; J trimming: 2 bases; junction bases outside the gene matches: 9. The CDR3 spans 19 residues. The germline V gene has CDR1 SGHAT and CDR2 FQNNGV. The CDR3 region is CASSFFRLAGGISKNIQYF. The CDR3 coding sequence is TGTGCCAGCAGCTTCTTTAGACTAGCGGGGGGGATCTCCAAAAACATTCAGTACTTC. Together with reference TRBV11-2 and TRBJ2-4, the CDR3 gives the full variable domain: EAGVAQSPRYKIIEKRQSVAFWCNPISGHATLYWYQQILGQGPKLLIQFQNNGVVDDSQLPKDRFSAERLKGVDSTLKIQPAKLEDSAVYLCASSFFRLAGGISKNIQYFGAGTRLSVL.

This chain links TRBV28 with TRBJ1-2; TRBD1 might be the D (5 bases). CDR1 is MDHEN and CDR2 is SYDVKM in the germline V gene. Deletions cut 8 bases from V and 2 bases from J, with 12 bases between. The CDR3 extends over 13 amino acids. CDR3 nucleotide sequence: TGTGCCAGCTGGGCCCGGGGGAACTATGGCTACACCTTC. Residues: CASWARGNYGYTF.

This clone was observed a few times. The chain links TRBV28 to TRBJ1-2; D gene ambiguous. CDR1 and CDR2 (germline): MDHEN, SYDVKM. The CDR3 is 14 amino acids. V lost 6 bases, J lost 7 bases, and 18 bases lay in between. CDR3 sequence (DNA): TGTGCCAGCAGCTCCCCCGAGGACTCGGGTGGCTACACCTTC. Translating gives CASSSPEDSGGYTF.

The CDR3 DNA reads TGCGCCAGCAGCTTGGGGACAGGAGTCTATGGCTACACCTTC. Translating gives CASSLGTGVYGYTF. V and J are TRBV5-1 and TRBJ1-2; 7 bases are a match to TRBD1. This CDR3 region has 14 residues. Per germline, CDR1 SGHRS and CDR2 YFSETQ. Trimming at V came to 0 bases and at J to 4 bases, leaving 3 bases not matched to a gene.

V is TRBV3-1 (or the pseudogene TRBV3-2) and J is TRBJ2-3; 9 nucleotides align to TRBD2. V lost 4 bases, J lost 6 bases, and 8 bases stayed unmatched. The CDR3 extends over 15 amino acids. Germline CDR1 LGHDT, CDR2 YNNKEL (reference sequence). CDR3 DNA sequence: TGTGCCAGCAGCCGGCGGGAGGGCCGAGTGGATACGCAGTATTTT. Translation gives CASSRREGRVDTQYF.

The chain links TRBV6-4 to TRBJ2-1; TRBD2 matches 11 bases. The CDR3 covers 15 residues. Germline trimming cut 4 bases from V and 6 bases from J; bases unmatched to any gene: 5. CDR1 and CDR2 (germline): MRHNA, SNTAGT. The CDR3 protein is CASSVLAGGPNEQFF. The CDR3 coding sequence is TGTGCCAGCAGTGTCCTAGCGGGAGGACCCAATGAGCAGTTCTTC.

This clone has a handful of counts. The chain couples TRBV15 to TRBJ2-3, with 10 bases lining up with TRBD2. This CDR3 has 15 amino acids. With 0 bases clipped from V and 4 bases from J, the junction kept 1 base outside the gene matches. The germline V gene has CDR1 LNHNV and CDR2 YYDKDF (reference sequence). The CDR3 region has the DNA TGTGCCACCAGCAGAGAACTAGCGGGGTCAGATACGCAGTATTTT. Protein: CATSRELAGSDTQYF.

The chain joins TRBV10-3 to TRBJ1-2; 9 positions agree with TRBD1. Germline V gives CDR1 ENHRY, CDR2 SYGVKD. V was clipped by 3 bases and J by 8 bases; unmatched bases: 13. The CDR3 is 16 amino acids. This CDR3 is CAISDIGQGLKVGYTF. For the CDR3, the DNA is TGTGCCATCAGTGATATTGGACAGGGGTTAAAAGTCGGCTACACCTTC.

The chain recombines TRBV28 with TRBJ1-4; D remains ambiguous. Germline V gives CDR1 MDHEN, CDR2 SYDVKM. The CDR3 loop spans 15 amino acids. V shed 4 bases and J shed 5 bases, with 14 bases lying between them. CDR3 in amino acids: CASSSMGSLNEKLFF. As DNA, the CDR3 is TGTGCCAGCAGTTCCATGGGCAGTTTAAATGAAAAACTGTTTTTT. The variable domain in full, with the rest retrieved from reference TRBV28 and TRBJ1-4, is DVKVTQSSRYLVKRTGEKVFLECVQDMDHENMFWYRQDPGLGLRLIYFSYDVKMKEKGDIPEGYSVSREKKERFSLILESASTNQTSMYLCASSSMGSLNEKLFFGSGTQLSVL.

The chain recombines TRBV7-9 with TRBJ2-2; 7 bases align to TRBD2. V was clipped by 5 bases and J by 6 bases; unmatched bases: 9. This CDR3 region has 15 residues. CDR1 SEHNR and CDR2 FQNEAQ come from the germline V gene (reference sequence). CDR3 DNA: TGTGCCAGCAGCCCCCAGGAGGGGAGGGCCGGGGAGCTGTTTTTT. Its translation: CASSPQEGRAGELFF.

The CDR3 sequence: CASSPGTTGSDTQYF. CDR3 DNA: TGTGCCAGCAGTCCCGGGACTACCGGATCAGATACGCAGTATTTT. The gene calls are TRBV7-7 and TRBJ2-3, with TRBD2 identical over 7 bases. CDR1 is SSHAT, CDR2 FNYEAQ, per germline (reference sequence). The CDR3 is made up of 15 amino acids. Trimming cost V 6 bases and J 4 bases; bases outside gene matches: 10.

The V and J genes are TRBV19 and TRBJ1-2; possibly TRBD1 for D (5 bases). The CDR3 is 16 residues long. Trimming took off 8 bases at V and 4 bases at J, with 23 bases between the two ends. Germline-derived CDR1 and CDR2 are LNHDA and SQIVND (reference sequence). CDR3 coding DNA: TGTGCCAGTGCCCCCGCGGCCCAGGGTACGAGCTATGGCTACACCTTC. It translates to CASAPAAQGTSYGYTF.

The chain has TRBV5-8 and TRBJ2-3; a weak D match, TRBD1 (6 bases). CDR1 is SGHTS, CDR2 YDEGEE, per germline. The CDR3 totals 16 residues. V lost 0 bases, J lost 4 bases, and 15 bases lay in between. The CDR3 loop reads CASSLEWGQDADTQYF. The CDR3, as DNA: TGTGCCAGCAGCTTGGAGTGGGGGCAGGACGCAGATACGCAGTATTTT. The variable domain in full, completed from reference TRBV5-8 and TRBJ2-3, reads EAGVTQSPTHLIKTRGQQATLRCSPISGHTSVYWYQQALGLGLQFLLWYDEGEERNRGNFPPRFSGRQFPNYSSELNVNALELEDSALYLCASSLEWGQDADTQYFGPGTRLTVL.

This clone was observed a single time. The chain has TRBV2 and TRBJ2-7; D not certain. V shed 7 bases and J shed 3 bases, with 10 bases lying between them. This CDR3 is built from 12 residues. Germline CDR1 and CDR2: SNHLY and FYNNEI. The CDR3 DNA reads TGTGCCAGCAACAGACCGAGCTACGAGCAGTACGTC. Translated: CASNRPSYEQYV.

The chain combines TRBV27 with TRBJ1-3; D may be TRBD1 (5 bases). Germline assignment: CDR1 MNHEY and CDR2 SMNVEV (reference sequence). This CDR3 has 13 amino acids. V was clipped by 5 bases and J by 4 bases, with 9 bases between them. CDR3 bases: TGTGCCAGCAGTAGGGGAATCGGAAACACCATATATTTT. Protein product: CASSRGIGNTIYF.

CDR3 sequence: CASSPTRGARHTEAFF. CDR3 sequence (DNA): TGTGCCAGCAGCCCAACTCGGGGGGCGCGGCACACTGAAGCTTTCTTT. V usage is TRBV7-9 and J usage is TRBJ1-1, with TRBD1 as a possible D gene (6 bases). V was trimmed by 5 bases and J by 3 bases, leaving 19 bases between them. The CDR3 extends over 16 amino acids. From germline, CDR1 is SEHNR and CDR2 FQNEAQ (reference sequence).

This clone was seen only a few times. The V gene is TRBV24-1, the J gene TRBJ2-1, with D possibly matching TRBD2 (5 bases). Between the trimmed V and J ends, which lost 8 bases and 6 bases, there was a span of 19 bases. This CDR3 has 15 residues. Germline V gene sequence: CDR1 KGHDR, CDR2 SFDVKD. The CDR3 reads CATKEGELVSNEQFF. Written as DNA, the CDR3 is TGTGCCACCAAAGAGGGCGAGTTGGTTAGCAATGAGCAGTTCTTC.

The chain combines TRBV5-1 with TRBJ1-2, with TRBD1 identical over 8 bases. The CDR3 consists of 15 residues. Germline V gives CDR1 SGHRS, CDR2 YFSETQ. Losses at the gene ends were 4 bases for V and 5 bases for J; bases not matched to a gene: 10. CDR3 region: CASSIDRGLGYGYTF. The DNA of the CDR3 is TGCGCCAGCAGCATCGACAGGGGTTTAGGGTATGGCTACACCTTC.

The chain combines TRBV7-9 with TRBJ2-3, with 8 bases fitting TRBD1. CDR1 and CDR2 (germline): SEHNR, FQNEAQ (reference sequence). V gave up 5 bases and J gave up 1 base; unmatched junction bases: 8. The CDR3 spans 16 residues. This CDR3 reads CASSPPETGGTDTQYF. The CDR3 DNA reads TGTGCCAGCAGCCCCCCCGAGACAGGGGGCACAGATACGCAGTATTTT. Variable domain in full (rest from reference TRBV7-9 and TRBJ2-3): DTGVSQNPRHKITKRGQNVTFRCDPISEHNRLYWYRQTLGQGPEFLTYFQNEAQLEKSRLLSDRFSAERPKGSFSTLEIQRTEQGDSAMYLCASSPPETGGTDTQYFGPGTRLTVL.

This clone was detected only once. The CDR3 nucleotides are TGCAGCGTTGGGGCAGGGGATAGCAATCAGCCCCAGCATTTT. Translated, it gives CSVGAGDSNQPQHF. The chain uses TRBV29-1 and TRBJ1-5; tentatively, D is TRBD1 (6 bases). The germline V gene encodes CDR1 SQVTM and CDR2 ANQGSEA. The CDR3 runs to 14 residues. V was pared by 4 bases and J by 0 bases, with 10 bases between.

This clone was counted a few times. V and J are TRBV28 and TRBJ1-2; possibly TRBD1 for D (6 bases). The CDR3 totals 15 residues. Germline assignment: CDR1 MDHEN and CDR2 SYDVKM. Between the trimmed V and J ends, which lost 7 bases and 3 bases, there was a span of 18 bases. In DNA form, the CDR3 reads TGTGCCAGCAAGCGCCGGGGGGCAGGGGACTATGGCTACACCTTC. Its protein product is CASKRRGAGDYGYTF.

The chain couples TRBV3-1 (or the pseudogene TRBV3-2) to TRBJ1-1; possible D gene TRBD1, 5 bases. Germline CDR1 and CDR2: LGHDT and YNNKEL (reference sequence). The CDR3 sequence is 16 residues long. V dropped 4 bases and J dropped 3 bases, with 18 bases sitting between them. The CDR3 DNA is TGTGCCAGCAGCCCAGACCCAGCAGGGTGGGACACTGAAGCTTTCTTT. It codes for CASSPDPAGWDTEAFF.

This clone was observed a single time. The chain combines TRBV6-1 with TRBJ1-3; D gene unclear. CDR1 is MNHNS and CDR2 is SASEGT in the germline V gene. The V gene lost 1 base and the J gene lost 0 bases, with 19 bases spanning the gap. The CDR3 is 19 residues long. CDR3 DNA sequence: TGTGCCAGCAGTGAAGGTCCCCCGGTGGATCGGAGCTCTGGAAACACCATATATTTT. Protein product: CASSEGPPVDRSSGNTIYF.

The chain couples TRBV6-1 to TRBJ2-2; possibly TRBD1 for D (6 bases). The germline V gene encodes CDR1 MNHNS and CDR2 SASEGT. The CDR3 extends over 17 amino acids. The V end was cut by 6 bases, the J end by 0 bases, with 17 bases between. The CDR3 nucleotides read TGTGCCAGCAGCGAACCCCCGGGACACCCGAACACCGGGGAGCTGTTTTTT. Protein: CASSEPPGHPNTGELFF.

V is TRBV7-9 and J is TRBJ1-2, with D possibly matching TRBD1 (6 bases). This CDR3 has 16 amino acids. The germline CDR1 and CDR2 sequences are SEHNR and FQNEAQ (reference sequence). The V and J ends lost 5 bases and 6 bases respectively, with 22 bases between them. CDR3 sequence (DNA): TGTGCCAGCAGCATGACTTCGACAGGCCCATTTGATGGCTACACCTTC. This translates into CASSMTSTGPFDGYTF.

The chain carries TRBV6-5 and TRBJ2-7, with 10 bases aligning to TRBD1. J lost 1 base, V lost 4 bases, and 7 bases had no gene match. Per the germline V gene, CDR1 is MNHEY and CDR2 is SVGAGI. This CDR3 region has 16 residues. The CDR3 here is CASSSPRDRGSYEQYF. CDR3 in DNA: TGTGCCAGCAGTTCCCCCCGGGACAGGGGTTCCTACGAGCAGTACTTC.

The chain combines TRBV3-1 (or the pseudogene TRBV3-2) with TRBJ2-5; perhaps TRBD1 as D (5 bases). There are 15 residues in the CDR3. Germline CDR1 LGHDT, CDR2 YNNKEL (reference sequence). V shed 4 bases and J shed 3 bases, with 15 bases lying between them. The CDR3 protein is CASSPTEQGKETQYF. For the CDR3, the DNA is TGTGCCAGCAGCCCGACAGAGCAAGGAAAAGAGACCCAGTACTTC.

The V gene is TRBV14, the J gene TRBJ1-4; D possibly corresponds to TRBD1 (5 bases). Germline CDR1 SGHDN, CDR2 FVKESK. CDR3 size: 14 residues. V was trimmed by 4 bases and J by 7 bases, leaving 13 bases between them. Written as DNA, the CDR3 is TGTGCCAGCAGCCCACCGGCGGGGGGTGAAAAACTGTTTTTT. Protein product: CASSPPAGGEKLFF.